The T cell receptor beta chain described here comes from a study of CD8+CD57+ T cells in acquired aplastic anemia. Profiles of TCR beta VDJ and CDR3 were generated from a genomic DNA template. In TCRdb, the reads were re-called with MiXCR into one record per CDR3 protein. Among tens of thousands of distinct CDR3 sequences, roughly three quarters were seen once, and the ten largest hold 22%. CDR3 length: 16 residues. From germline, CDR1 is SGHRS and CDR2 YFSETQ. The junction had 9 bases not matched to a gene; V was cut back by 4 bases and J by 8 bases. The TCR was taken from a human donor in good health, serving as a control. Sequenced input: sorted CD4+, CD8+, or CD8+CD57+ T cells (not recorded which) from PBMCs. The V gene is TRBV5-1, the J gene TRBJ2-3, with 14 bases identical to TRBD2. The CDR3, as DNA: TGCGCCAGCAGCCCTCGACTAGCGGGGGGGCAACGTACGCAGTATTTT. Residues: CASSPRLAGGQRTQYF.